This T cell receptor beta chain was recorded in a study of Graves' ophthalmopathy and Graves' hyperthyroidism. Scientists amplified the TCR beta CDR3 regions from RNA transcripts. A first-round RT-PCR used HTBI primers, followed by a second-round multiplex PCR. One entry per CDR3 protein results from TCRdb running MiXCR on the multiplex PCR reads. The data contain 600,000 to 700,000 distinct CDR3 sequences, about 38% of them singletons. Other autoimmune diseases, uncontrolled infections, pregnancy or lactation excluded patients from enrollment. Study-wide findings and caveats: Ophthalmopathy was separated from stable hyperthyroidism by a 13-signature model with around 89% sensitivity and approximately 79% specificity. Blood contained most expanded thyroid clonotypes exceeding 0.001 frequency.

Note on this clonotype: The antigen is not known.

The source material was peripheral blood. This clonotype originated in an adult man with Graves' ophthalmopathy.

The CDR3 here is CASSLYGPGSYEQYF. CDR3 DNA sequence: TGTGCCAGCAGTTTATATGGTCCGGGCAGCTACGAGCAGTACTTC. The gene calls are TRBV27 and TRBJ2-7; D is unclear. The CDR3 is 15 amino acids. V lost 1 base, J lost 3 bases, and 13 bases lay in between. The germline V gene has CDR1 MNHEY and CDR2 SMNVEV (reference sequence).